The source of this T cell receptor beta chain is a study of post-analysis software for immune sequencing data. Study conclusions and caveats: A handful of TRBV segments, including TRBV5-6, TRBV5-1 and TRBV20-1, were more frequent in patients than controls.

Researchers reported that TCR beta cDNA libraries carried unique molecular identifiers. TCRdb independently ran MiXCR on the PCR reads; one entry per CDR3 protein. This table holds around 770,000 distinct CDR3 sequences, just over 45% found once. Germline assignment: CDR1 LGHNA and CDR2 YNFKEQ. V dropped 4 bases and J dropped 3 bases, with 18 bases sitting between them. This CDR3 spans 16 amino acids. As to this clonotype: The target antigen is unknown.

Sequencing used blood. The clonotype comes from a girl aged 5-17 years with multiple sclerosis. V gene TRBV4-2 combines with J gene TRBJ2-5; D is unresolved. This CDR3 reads CASSPNLPGPEETQYF. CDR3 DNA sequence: TGTGCCAGCAGCCCGAACCTCCCCGGGCCCGAAGAGACCCAGTACTTC.